Detailed here is one T cell receptor beta chain. Its antigen is not known. One end of the junction fails to match germline, which may point to a read error. These data are taken from a study of tumor-infiltrating lymphocytes in primary liver carcinoma. Notes on the study in general: Compared with blood, tumor repertoires held significantly more in their top 250 clones.

The germline V gene has CDR1 ENHRY and CDR2 SYGVKD. The CDR3 extends over 13 amino acids. Germline DNA was also extracted, and blood RNA was taken from unsorted whole blood. Patients showed chronic HBV infection and an absence of prior treatment. Around 4.1 milliliters of peripheral blood were collected before surgery. TCR beta cDNA was reverse-transcribed from about 500 ng of total RNA. The reaction used a constant-region primer and ProtoScript II reverse transcriptase. Generation of the TCR beta libraries relied on three nested multiplex PCR rounds using slightly modified ARM-PCR. Investigators reported that the first two PCR rounds, at around 9 cycles each, used TRBV1-TRBV30 forward primers with a C-beta reverse primer. MiXCR was run by TCRdb on the multiplex PCR reads, yielding one entry per CDR3 protein. The sample gives fewer than 350,000 distinct CDR3 sequences, approximately 64% of which show up once; roughly 6% is in the top ten.

The sequenced material came from peripheral blood. The TCR sequence derives from a man between 40 and 49 years old with primary liver carcinoma and hepatitis B virus infection. V is TRBV10-3 and J is TRBJ1-2, with D uncertain. CDR3 in DNA: TGTGCCGTCAGTGGAATTTCTAACTATGGCTACACCTTC. It encodes CAVSGISNYGYTF.